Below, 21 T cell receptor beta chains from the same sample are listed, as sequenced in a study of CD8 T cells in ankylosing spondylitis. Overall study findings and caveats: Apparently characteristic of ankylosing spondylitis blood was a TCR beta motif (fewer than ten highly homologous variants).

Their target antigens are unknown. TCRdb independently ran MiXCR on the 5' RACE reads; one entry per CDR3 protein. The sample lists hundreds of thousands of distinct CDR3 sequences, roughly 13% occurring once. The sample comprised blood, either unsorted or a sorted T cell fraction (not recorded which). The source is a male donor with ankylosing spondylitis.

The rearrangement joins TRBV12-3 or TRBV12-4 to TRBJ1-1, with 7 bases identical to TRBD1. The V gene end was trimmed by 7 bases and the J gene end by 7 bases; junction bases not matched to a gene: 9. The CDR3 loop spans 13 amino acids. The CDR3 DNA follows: TGTGCCAGCACCCTAGGGGGCTGGGTTGAAGCTTTCTTT. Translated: CASTLGGWVEAFF.

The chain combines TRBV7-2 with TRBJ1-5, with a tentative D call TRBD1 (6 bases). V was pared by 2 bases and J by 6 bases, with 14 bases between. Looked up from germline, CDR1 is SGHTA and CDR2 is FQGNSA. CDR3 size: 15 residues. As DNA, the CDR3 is TGTGCCAGCAGCTTACGGAAGGGGGGCGGTCAGCCCCAGCATTTT. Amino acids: CASSLRKGGGQPQHF.

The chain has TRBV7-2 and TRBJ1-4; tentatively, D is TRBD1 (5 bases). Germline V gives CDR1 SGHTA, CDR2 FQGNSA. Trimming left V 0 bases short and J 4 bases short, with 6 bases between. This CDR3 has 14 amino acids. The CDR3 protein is CASSLARDNEKLFF. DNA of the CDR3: TGTGCCAGCAGCTTAGCCAGGGATAATGAAAAACTGTTTTTT. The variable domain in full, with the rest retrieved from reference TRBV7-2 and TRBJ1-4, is GAGVSQSPSNKVTEKGKDVELRCDPISGHTALYWYRQSLGQGLEFLIYFQGNSAPDKSGLPSDRFSAERTGGSVSTLTIQRTQQEDSAVYLCASSLARDNEKLFFGSGTQLSVL.

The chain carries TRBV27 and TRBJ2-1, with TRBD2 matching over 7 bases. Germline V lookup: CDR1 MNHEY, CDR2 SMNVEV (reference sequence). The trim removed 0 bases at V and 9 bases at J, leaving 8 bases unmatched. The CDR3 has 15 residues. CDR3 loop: CASSLSWAGDSEQFF. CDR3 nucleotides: TGTGCCAGCAGTTTATCTTGGGCGGGAGATTCTGAGCAGTTCTTC.

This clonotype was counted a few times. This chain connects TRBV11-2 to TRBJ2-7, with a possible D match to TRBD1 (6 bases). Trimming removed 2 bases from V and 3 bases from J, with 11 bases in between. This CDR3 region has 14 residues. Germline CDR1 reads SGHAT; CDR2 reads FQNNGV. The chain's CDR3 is CASSLWGHLYEQYV. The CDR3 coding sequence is TGTGCCAGCAGCTTATGGGGACACCTCTACGAGCAGTACGTC.

The chain's CDR3 is CASSLDLNSYEQYV. The CDR3 DNA reads TGTGCCAGCAGCTTGGATCTTAACTCCTACGAGCAGTACGTC. The chain joins TRBV5-6 to TRBJ2-7, with D uncertain. CDR1 and CDR2 from the germline V gene are SGHDT and YYEEEE. There are 14 residues in the CDR3. V lost 0 bases and J lost 0, with 7 bases in between.

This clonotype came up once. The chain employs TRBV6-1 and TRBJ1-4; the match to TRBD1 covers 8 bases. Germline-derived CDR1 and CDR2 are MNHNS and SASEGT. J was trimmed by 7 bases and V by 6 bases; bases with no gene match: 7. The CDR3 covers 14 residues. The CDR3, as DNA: TGTGCCAGCAGACCATCACAGGGGGGTGAAAAACTGTTTTTT. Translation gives CASRPSQGGEKLFF.

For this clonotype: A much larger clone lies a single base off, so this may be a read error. The CDR3 protein is CASSHSGTYTDTQYF. The CDR3 nucleotides are TGTGCCAGCAGCCATAGCGGGACCTACACAGATACGCAGTATTTT. The chain has TRBV3-1 and TRBJ2-3; TRBD2 matches at 8 bases. The V and J ends lost 3 bases and 2 bases, in that order; junction bases with no gene match: 4. Per the germline V gene, CDR1 is LGHDT and CDR2 is YNNKEL (reference sequence). The length of the CDR3 is 15 residues.

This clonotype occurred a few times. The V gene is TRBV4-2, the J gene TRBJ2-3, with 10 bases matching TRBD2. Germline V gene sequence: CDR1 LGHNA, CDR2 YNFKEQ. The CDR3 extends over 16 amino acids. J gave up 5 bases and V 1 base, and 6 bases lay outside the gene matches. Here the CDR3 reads CASSQGRASGRDTQYF. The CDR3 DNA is TGTGCCAGCAGCCAAGGACGGGCTAGCGGGAGAGATACGCAGTATTTT.

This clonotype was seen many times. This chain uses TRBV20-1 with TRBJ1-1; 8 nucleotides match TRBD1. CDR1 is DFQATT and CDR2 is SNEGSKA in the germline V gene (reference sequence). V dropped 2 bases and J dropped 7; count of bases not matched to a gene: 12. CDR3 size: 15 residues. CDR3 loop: CSARPVDRGAYEAFF. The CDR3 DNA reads TGCAGTGCTAGACCGGTCGACAGGGGCGCCTATGAAGCTTTCTTT.

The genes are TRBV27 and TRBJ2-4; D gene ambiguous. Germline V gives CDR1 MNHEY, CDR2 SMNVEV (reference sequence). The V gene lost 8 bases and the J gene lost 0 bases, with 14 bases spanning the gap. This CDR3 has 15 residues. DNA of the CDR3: TGTGCCAGCGTCAAAGTCCCTATAGCCAAAAACATTCAGTACTTC. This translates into CASVKVPIAKNIQYF.

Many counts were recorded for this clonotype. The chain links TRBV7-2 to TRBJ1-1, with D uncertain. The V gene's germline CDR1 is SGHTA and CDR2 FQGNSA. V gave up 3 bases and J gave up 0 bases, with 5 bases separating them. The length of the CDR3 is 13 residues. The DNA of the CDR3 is TGTGCCAGCAGCTTTCGCATGAACACTGAAGCTTTCTTT. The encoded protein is CASSFRMNTEAFF. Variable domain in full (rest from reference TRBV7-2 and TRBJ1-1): GAGVSQSPSNKVTEKGKDVELRCDPISGHTALYWYRQSLGQGLEFLIYFQGNSAPDKSGLPSDRFSAERTGGSVSTLTIQRTQQEDSAVYLCASSFRMNTEAFFGQGTRLTVV.

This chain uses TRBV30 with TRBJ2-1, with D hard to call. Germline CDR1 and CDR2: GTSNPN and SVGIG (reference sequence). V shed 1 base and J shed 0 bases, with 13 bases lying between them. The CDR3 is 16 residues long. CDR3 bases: TGTGCCTGGAGTGGCCGCGTCCGGAGCTCCTACAATGAGCAGTTCTTC. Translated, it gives CAWSGRVRSSYNEQFF.

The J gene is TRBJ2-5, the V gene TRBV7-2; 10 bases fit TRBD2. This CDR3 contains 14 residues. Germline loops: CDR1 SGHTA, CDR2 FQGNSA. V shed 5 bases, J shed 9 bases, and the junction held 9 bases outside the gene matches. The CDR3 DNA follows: TGTGCCAGCAGCCCCGGACTAGCGGTACCGGCCCAGTACTTC. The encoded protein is CASSPGLAVPAQYF.

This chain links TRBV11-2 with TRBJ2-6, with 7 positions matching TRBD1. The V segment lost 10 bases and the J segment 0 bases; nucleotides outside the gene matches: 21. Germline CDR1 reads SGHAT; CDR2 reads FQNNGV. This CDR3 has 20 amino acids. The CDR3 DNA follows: TGTGCCACCCAGCTTATGGGACCCGGGACAGAGAGCTCTGGGGCCAACGTCCTGACTTTC. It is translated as CATQLMGPGTESSGANVLTF.

The CDR3 region is CASSLRQGVQPQHF. CDR3 DNA sequence: TGTGCCAGCAGCTTAAGGCAGGGGGTCCAGCCCCAGCATTTT. The chain uses TRBV7-2 and TRBJ1-5; TRBD1 aligns across 7 bases. This CDR3 is built from 14 residues. The J segment lost 7 bases and the V segment lost 2 bases, leaving 5 bases of the junction unmatched. Germline CDR1 and CDR2: SGHTA and FQGNSA.

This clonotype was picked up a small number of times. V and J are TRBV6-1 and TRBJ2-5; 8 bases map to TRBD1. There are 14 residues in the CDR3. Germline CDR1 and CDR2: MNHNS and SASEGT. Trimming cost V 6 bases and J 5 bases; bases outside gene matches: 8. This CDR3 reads CASSRSGGSETQYF. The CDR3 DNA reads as TGTGCCAGCAGCCGCTCAGGGGGCTCGGAGACCCAGTACTTC.

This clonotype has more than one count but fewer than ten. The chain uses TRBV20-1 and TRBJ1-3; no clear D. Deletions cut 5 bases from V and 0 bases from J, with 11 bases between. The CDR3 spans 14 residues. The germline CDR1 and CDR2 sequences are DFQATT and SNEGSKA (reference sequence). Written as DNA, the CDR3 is TGCAGTGCTGCAACCGGTGCCTCTGGAAACACCATATATTTT. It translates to CSAATGASGNTIYF.

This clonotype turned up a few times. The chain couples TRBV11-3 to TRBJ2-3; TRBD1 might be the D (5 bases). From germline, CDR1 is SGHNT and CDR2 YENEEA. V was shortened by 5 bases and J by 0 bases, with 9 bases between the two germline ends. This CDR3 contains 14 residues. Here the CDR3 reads CASSKGASTDTQYF. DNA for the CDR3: TGTGCCAGCAGCAAAGGGGCTAGCACAGATACGCAGTATTTT. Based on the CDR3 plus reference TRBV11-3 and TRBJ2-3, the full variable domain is EAGVVQSPRYKIIEKKQPVAFWCNPISGHNTLYWYLQNLGQGPELLIRYENEEAVDDSQLPKDRFSAERLKGVDSTLKIQPAELGDSAVYLCASSKGASTDTQYFGPGTRLTVL.

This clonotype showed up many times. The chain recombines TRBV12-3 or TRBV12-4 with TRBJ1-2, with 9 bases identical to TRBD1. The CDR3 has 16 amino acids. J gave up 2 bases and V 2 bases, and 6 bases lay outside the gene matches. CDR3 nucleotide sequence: TGTGCCAGCAGTTTAATAACACAGGGGGCCAACTATGGCTACACCTTC. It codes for CASSLITQGANYGYTF.

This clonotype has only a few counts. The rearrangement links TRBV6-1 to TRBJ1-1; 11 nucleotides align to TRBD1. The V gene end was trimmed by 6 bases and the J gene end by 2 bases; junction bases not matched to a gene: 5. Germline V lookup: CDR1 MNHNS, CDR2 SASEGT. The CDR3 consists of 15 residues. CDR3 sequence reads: CASRSGQGANTEAFF. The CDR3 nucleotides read TGTGCCAGCAGATCCGGACAGGGGGCTAACACTGAAGCTTTCTTT.